This note documents a single T cell receptor beta chain sequence. What it binds is unknown. This entry comes from a study of T cells in Graves' hyperthyroidism and ophthalmopathy. Study information: Prior to any treatment, at the point of initial diagnosis, peripheral blood was collected.

Uncontrolled infection, other autoimmune disease, pregnancy or lactation led to exclusion. This CDR3 region has 15 residues. Germline CDR1 and CDR2: MGHRA and YSYEKL. V shed 4 bases and J 2 bases; nucleotides not matched to a gene: 7. Findings of the study overall: Most thyroid clonotypes that were expanded above 0.001 also turned up in blood. For ophthalmopathy, model prediction preceded onset by a median about 6.4 months.

Using RNA transcripts as the source, TCR beta CDR3 regions were amplified. The HTBI primer set drove a first-round RT-PCR of the TCR CDR3. TCRdb redid the calling of the multiplex PCR reads with MiXCR, one entry per CDR3 protein. The sample shows hundreds of thousands of distinct CDR3 sequences, 15% to 20% of them seen only once. The chain joins TRBV4-1 to TRBJ1-2; 7 bases are shared with TRBD1. The TCR sequence derives from a woman in her forties or fifties with Graves' hyperthyroidism that later progressed to Graves' ophthalmopathy. The specimen sequenced was blood. The CDR3 loop reads CASSPPGGQNYGYTF. The CDR3 nucleotides are TGCGCCAGCAGCCCACCGGGGGGACAGAACTATGGCTACACCTTC.